One sample yielded the 19 T cell receptor beta chains listed below, sequenced in a study of PD-1 blockade in classical Hodgkin lymphoma. The repertoire was sequenced with immunoSEQ multiplex PCR; TCRdb's copy has only in-frame clones and lacks some. The table has around 32,000 clones, 88% seen once. Stated time point: newly diagnosed, previously untreated cHL patient sample. Researchers report purifying CD4+ T cells from thawed PBMCs by magnetic negative selection. The sequenced sample was CD4+ T cells from blood. The receptors originated from a human donor with classical Hodgkin lymphoma.

The chain links TRBV7-3 to TRBJ2-2; 7 bases fit TRBD1. J lost 5 bases, V lost 7 bases, and 7 bases had no gene match. This CDR3 region has 14 residues. In germline, CDR1 is SGHTA, CDR2 FQGTGA. The CDR3 DNA sequence: TGTGCCAGCACCCCGGGACAGCCGACCGGGGAGCTGTTTTTT. Protein sequence: CASTPGQPTGELFF.

The DNA for the CDR3 is TGCAGCGCTGGAACAGGGGCCGGGGAGCTGTTTTTT. It yields the protein CSAGTGAGELFF. The chain joins TRBV29-1 to TRBJ2-2; the match to TRBD1 covers 7 bases. This CDR3 is 12 amino acids long. Germline loops: CDR1 SQVTM, CDR2 ANQGSEA. V was pared by 7 bases and J by 6 bases, with 5 bases of the junction left unmatched.

This chain links TRBV19 with TRBJ1-2; D might be TRBD1 (5 bases). Per the germline V gene, CDR1 is LNHDA and CDR2 is SQIVND (reference sequence). This CDR3 is built from 14 residues. V was shortened by 2 bases and J by 2 bases, with 9 bases between the two germline ends. The CDR3 sequence is CASSINGDNYGYTF. The CDR3 nucleotides read TGTGCCAGTAGTATAAACGGGGACAACTATGGCTACACCTTC.

V gene TRBV7-8 combines with J gene TRBJ2-5; weak D call: TRBD2 (7 bases). CDR1 and CDR2 from the germline V gene are SGHVS and FQNEAQ. V was trimmed by 2 bases and J by 4 bases, leaving 11 bases between them. The CDR3 runs to 14 residues. The DNA of the CDR3 is TGTGCCAGCAGCTTAAGGGGGGGACTAGAGACCCAGTACTTC. It yields the protein CASSLRGGLETQYF.

V and J are TRBV19 and TRBJ2-6, with 15 bases aligning to TRBD2. The CDR3 runs 19 residues. Trimming took 3 bases from V and 4 from J; bases not matched to a gene: 7. Germline CDR1 LNHDA, CDR2 SQIVND (reference sequence). The DNA for the CDR3 is TGTGCCAGTAGTATTGGACTAGCGGGAGGGCCGCGCGGGGCCAACGTCCTGACTTTC. Translating it yields CASSIGLAGGPRGANVLTF.

V usage is TRBV5-1 and J usage is TRBJ1-5; D unresolved. V was trimmed by 4 bases and J by 1 base, leaving 9 bases between them. This CDR3 contains 14 residues. The germline V gene encodes CDR1 SGHRS and CDR2 YFSETQ. CDR3 protein: CASSPTESNQPQHF. The CDR3 region has the DNA TGCGCCAGCAGCCCTACCGAGAGCAATCAGCCCCAGCATTTT.

The genes are TRBV6-6 and TRBJ2-7, with D perhaps matching TRBD2 (5 bases). Germline CDR1 is MNHNY and CDR2 is SVGAGI (reference sequence). V was shortened by 8 bases and J by 4 bases, with 15 bases between the two germline ends. This CDR3 spans 13 amino acids. CDR3 nucleotide sequence: TGTGCCAGCCGGGAAGGGAGTCTTTACGAGCAGTACTTC. It specifies CASREGSLYEQYF.

The chain carries TRBV27 and TRBJ1-5; D unresolved. V gave up 6 bases and J gave up 0 bases, with 12 bases separating them. CDR1 is MNHEY, CDR2 SMNVEV, per germline (reference sequence). The CDR3 length is 15 residues. The DNA of the CDR3 is TGTGCCAGCAGGTCGACAATTCATAGCAATCAGCCCCAGCATTTT. Translating it yields CASRSTIHSNQPQHF.

The chain uses TRBV27 and TRBJ2-7; D gene ambiguous. The V end was cut by 4 bases, the J end by 6 bases, with 16 bases between. This CDR3 comprises 14 residues. Germline V gives CDR1 MNHEY, CDR2 SMNVEV (reference sequence). The CDR3 reads CASSSQSHPGEQYF. The CDR3 bases are TGTGCCAGCAGTTCCCAGTCTCATCCTGGCGAGCAGTACTTC.

This clone was observed a few times. The rearrangement links TRBV7-9 to TRBJ2-3; tentative D call: TRBD2 (6 bases). This CDR3 is built from 14 residues. Trimming shortened V by 8 bases and J by 2 bases, and 14 bases separated the two germline ends. Looked up from germline, CDR1 is SEHNR and CDR2 is FQNEAQ (reference sequence). The CDR3 bases are TGTGCCAGCTCGCGGGACTTACACACAGATACGCAGTATTTT. Amino acids: CASSRDLHTDTQYF.

In nucleotides, the CDR3 is TGCGCCAGCAGTACCGAAGAGGGAACCCTCTCTAATGAGCAGTTCTTC. Amino acid sequence: CASSTEEGTLSNEQFF. This chain uses TRBV4-1 with TRBJ2-1; a weak D match, TRBD2 (5 bases). Germline CDR1 is MGHRA and CDR2 is YSYEKL. CDR3 length: 16 amino acids. Deletions cut 6 bases from V and 7 bases from J, with 22 bases between.

The rearrangement uses TRBV5-1 and TRBJ2-3, with 7 bases matching TRBD2. The germline V gene encodes CDR1 SGHRS and CDR2 YFSETQ. The CDR3 covers 16 residues. Unmatched junction bases numbered 12, after V lost 5 bases and J lost 3 bases. CDR3 in amino acids: CASRALGGVVTDTQYF. The CDR3 DNA follows: TGCGCCAGCAGAGCGCTGGGAGGGGTGGTGACAGATACGCAGTATTTT.

The chain recombines TRBV10-3 with TRBJ1-4; D possibly corresponds to TRBD1 (5 bases). The CDR3 spans 13 residues. V was trimmed by 3 bases and J by 8 bases, leaving 10 bases between them. Germline V gene lookup returns CDR1 ENHRY and CDR2 SYGVKD. The CDR3 is CAISDSGREKLFF. The CDR3 nucleotides read TGTGCCATCAGTGATTCAGGGAGGGAAAAACTGTTTTTT.

The chain joins TRBV6-4 to TRBJ2-1; 7 bases are shared with TRBD2. The CDR3 is 16 residues long. The trim removed 5 bases at V and 1 base at J, leaving 8 bases unmatched. The germline gives CDR1 MRHNA, CDR2 SNTAGT. The CDR3 bases are TGTGCCAGCAGTCTAGAAGCGGGGCCGTCCTACAATGAGCAGTTCTTC. It is translated as CASSLEAGPSYNEQFF.

The genes are TRBV7-3 and TRBJ1-1; TRBD1 might be the D (5 bases). The CDR3 extends over 16 amino acids. Trimming took off 0 bases at V and 0 bases at J, with 11 bases between the two ends. Germline V gene lookup returns CDR1 SGHTA and CDR2 FQGTGA. The CDR3 spells CASSLTGVTMNTEAFF. For the CDR3, the DNA is TGTGCCAGCAGCTTAACGGGGGTGACAATGAACACTGAAGCTTTCTTT. The full variable domain, with the rest looked up from reference TRBV7-3 and TRBJ1-1, is GAGVSQTPSNKVTEKGKYVELRCDPISGHTALYWYRQSLGQGPEFLIYFQGTGAADDSGLPNDRFFAVRPEGSVSTLKIQRTERGDSAVYLCASSLTGVTMNTEAFFGQGTRLTVV.

This clone was seen only once. The chain has TRBV28 and TRBJ2-7; unclear D gene. Germline-derived CDR1 and CDR2 are MDHEN and SYDVKM. The ends were cut back, 5 bases at V and 1 base at J, with 12 bases in the middle. The CDR3 length is 14 residues. DNA of the CDR3: TGTGCCAGCAGTATGTGGACGGTGTCCTACGAGCAGTACTTC. Its protein product is CASSMWTVSYEQYF.

The chain couples TRBV5-4 to TRBJ2-7, with D perhaps TRBD1 or TRBD2 (6 bases each). V gave up 0 bases and J gave up 6 bases, with 10 bases separating them. CDR3 length equals 13 residues. Per germline, CDR1 SGHNT and CDR2 YYREEE (reference sequence). The CDR3 DNA follows: TGTGCCAGCAGCTTGGTTGAGGGGGGCGAGCAGTACTTC. Translated: CASSLVEGGEQYF.

V gene TRBV7-9 combines with J gene TRBJ1-3; 9 bases map to TRBD1. The CDR3 runs 16 residues. Germline-derived CDR1 and CDR2 are SEHNR and FQNEAQ (reference sequence). Unmatched junction bases numbered 7, after V lost 3 bases and J lost 4 bases. CDR3 nucleotides: TGTGCCAGCAGCTTCGGGGACAGGGACAGGGGAAACACCATATATTTT. This translates into CASSFGDRDRGNTIYF.

This chain links TRBV30 with TRBJ2-2, with D uncertain. Germline V gives CDR1 GTSNPN, CDR2 SVGIG (reference sequence). CDR3 length: 14 residues. Trimming cost V 0 bases and J 5 bases, with 10 bases left between them. CDR3 protein: CAWSVLLMTGELFF. The DNA for the CDR3 is TGTGCCTGGAGTGTGCTTCTTATGACCGGGGAGCTGTTTTTT.